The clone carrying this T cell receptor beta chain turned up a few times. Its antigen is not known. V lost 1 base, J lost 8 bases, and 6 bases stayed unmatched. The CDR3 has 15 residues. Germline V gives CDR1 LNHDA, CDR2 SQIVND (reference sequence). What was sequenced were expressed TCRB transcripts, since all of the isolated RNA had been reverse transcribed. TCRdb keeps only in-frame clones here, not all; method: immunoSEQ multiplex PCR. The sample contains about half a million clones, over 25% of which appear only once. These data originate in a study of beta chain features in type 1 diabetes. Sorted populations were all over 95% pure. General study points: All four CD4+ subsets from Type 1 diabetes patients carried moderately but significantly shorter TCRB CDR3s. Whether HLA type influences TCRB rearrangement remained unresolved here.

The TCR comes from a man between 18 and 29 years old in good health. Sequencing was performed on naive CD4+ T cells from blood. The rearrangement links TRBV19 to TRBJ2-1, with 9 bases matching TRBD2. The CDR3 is CASSIVAAGGHEQFF. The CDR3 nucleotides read TGTGCCAGTAGTATAGTGGCAGCGGGGGGTCATGAGCAGTTCTTC.